This TCR beta chain was sequenced for a study of cytomegalovirus exposure and HLA in healthy donors. Whole-study context: Among roughly 180 million T cells, an earlier analysis found roughly 110 million unique TCR beta sequences. Study findings and constraints: What TCR beta sequences reportedly achieved was accurate prediction of HLA-A and HLA-B alleles in most subjects.

Of note for this clone: Its antigen is currently unknown.

PCR involved 60 Vbeta and 13 Jbeta primers. Method: immunoSEQ multiplex PCR; TCRdb's copy keeps in-frame clones and lacks some. The table lists 70,000 or so clones. The CDR3 sequence is 14 residues long. V was shortened by 5 bases and J by 7 bases, with 15 bases between the two germline ends. Germline CDR1 is MNHEY and CDR2 is SMNVEV (reference sequence). Sequencing was carried out using PBMCs. The rearrangement joins TRBV27 to TRBJ1-5, with a possible D match to TRBD1 (5 bases). This sequence was found in a man aged 35-49 years in good health and CMV-seronegative. The chain's CDR3 is CASSGQGFSQPQHF. DNA of the CDR3: TGTGCCAGCAGTGGACAAGGTTTCAGCCAGCCCCAGCATTTT.